The source of this TCR beta chain is a study of blood T cell repertoires in COVID-19. As for the study in general: Samples came from the United States, Italy and Spain, spanning acute and convalescent COVID-19. T cells, B-cell-depleted T cells, or PBMCs supplied cDNA or gDNA.

The CDR3 length is 16 residues. From germline, CDR1 is SGHAT and CDR2 FQNNGV. V was pared by 0 bases and J by 1 base, with 4 bases of the junction left unmatched. Measured with immunoSEQ multiplex PCR; TCRdb has only the in-frame clones, and not every one. The top ten hold around 2.6% of the sample, which has about 180,000 clones, 70% to 90% seen once. The clonotype comes from a man aged 40-49 years with active or convalescent COVID-19. The sequencing sample was made of peripheral blood. The chain couples TRBV11-2 to TRBJ2-7; 9 bases match TRBD1. CDR3 in amino acids: CASSLDEQGASYEQYF. Here the CDR3 DNA reads TGTGCCAGCAGCTTAGACGAACAGGGGGCGTCCTACGAGCAGTACTTC. Full variable domain (remainder filled in from reference TRBV11-2 and TRBJ2-7): EAGVAQSPRYKIIEKRQSVAFWCNPISGHATLYWYQQILGQGPKLLIQFQNNGVVDDSQLPKDRFSAERLKGVDSTLKIQPAKLEDSAVYLCASSLDEQGASYEQYFGPGTRLTVT.